Below are 4 T cell receptor beta chains sequenced from a single sample in a study of T cells in Graves' hyperthyroidism and ophthalmopathy. Amplification targeted TCR beta CDR3 regions from RNA transcripts. HTBI primers were used for first-round RT-PCR of the TCR CDR3. A single record per CDR3 protein comes from TCRdb applying MiXCR to the multiplex PCR reads. Counted here are 490,000 or so distinct CDR3 sequences, just under 20% occurring once; the ten biggest clones make up roughly 47%. Input material: blood. The receptor set was obtained from a man aged 35-49 years with Graves' ophthalmopathy.

This clonotype came up a few times. V is TRBV28 and J is TRBJ2-1; D gene uncertain. Germline values: CDR1 MDHEN, CDR2 SYDVKM. The CDR3 runs 15 residues. V lost 2 bases and J 7 bases, leaving 15 bases between the germline ends. As DNA, the CDR3 is TGTGCCAGCAGTTTACCCGGGTTCAAGACTAATGAGCAGTTCTTC. This encodes CASSLPGFKTNEQFF.

This clonotype was seen a few times. This chain joins TRBV19 and TRBJ1-2, with 9 positions matching TRBD1. Germline loops: CDR1 LNHDA, CDR2 SQIVND (reference sequence). The CDR3 runs to 17 residues. J was trimmed by 4 bases and V by 3 bases; bases with no gene match: 12. The CDR3 spells CASSMDRGGRAGYGYTF. The CDR3 nucleotides are TGTGCCAGTAGTATGGACAGGGGAGGACGTGCCGGCTATGGCTACACCTTC.

This clonotype was seen a few times. V is TRBV2 and J is TRBJ2-1; D is unresolved. Germline values: CDR1 SNHLY, CDR2 FYNNEI. CDR3 length equals 11 residues. Trimming shortened V by 11 bases and J by 7 bases, and 12 bases separated the two germline ends. CDR3: CAGVLRNEQFF. The CDR3 bases are TGTGCCGGGGTGTTACGGAATGAGCAGTTCTTC.

This clonotype was recorded many times. This chain uses TRBV11-2 with TRBJ1-5; unclear D gene. CDR1 and CDR2 from the germline V gene are SGHAT and FQNNGV. The CDR3 length is 15 residues. Between the trimmed V and J ends, which lost 5 bases and 0 bases, there was a span of 11 bases. CDR3 nucleotides: TGTGCCAGCAGCCTTGAGTTGGCTAGCAATCAGCCCCAGCATTTT. It specifies CASSLELASNQPQHF.